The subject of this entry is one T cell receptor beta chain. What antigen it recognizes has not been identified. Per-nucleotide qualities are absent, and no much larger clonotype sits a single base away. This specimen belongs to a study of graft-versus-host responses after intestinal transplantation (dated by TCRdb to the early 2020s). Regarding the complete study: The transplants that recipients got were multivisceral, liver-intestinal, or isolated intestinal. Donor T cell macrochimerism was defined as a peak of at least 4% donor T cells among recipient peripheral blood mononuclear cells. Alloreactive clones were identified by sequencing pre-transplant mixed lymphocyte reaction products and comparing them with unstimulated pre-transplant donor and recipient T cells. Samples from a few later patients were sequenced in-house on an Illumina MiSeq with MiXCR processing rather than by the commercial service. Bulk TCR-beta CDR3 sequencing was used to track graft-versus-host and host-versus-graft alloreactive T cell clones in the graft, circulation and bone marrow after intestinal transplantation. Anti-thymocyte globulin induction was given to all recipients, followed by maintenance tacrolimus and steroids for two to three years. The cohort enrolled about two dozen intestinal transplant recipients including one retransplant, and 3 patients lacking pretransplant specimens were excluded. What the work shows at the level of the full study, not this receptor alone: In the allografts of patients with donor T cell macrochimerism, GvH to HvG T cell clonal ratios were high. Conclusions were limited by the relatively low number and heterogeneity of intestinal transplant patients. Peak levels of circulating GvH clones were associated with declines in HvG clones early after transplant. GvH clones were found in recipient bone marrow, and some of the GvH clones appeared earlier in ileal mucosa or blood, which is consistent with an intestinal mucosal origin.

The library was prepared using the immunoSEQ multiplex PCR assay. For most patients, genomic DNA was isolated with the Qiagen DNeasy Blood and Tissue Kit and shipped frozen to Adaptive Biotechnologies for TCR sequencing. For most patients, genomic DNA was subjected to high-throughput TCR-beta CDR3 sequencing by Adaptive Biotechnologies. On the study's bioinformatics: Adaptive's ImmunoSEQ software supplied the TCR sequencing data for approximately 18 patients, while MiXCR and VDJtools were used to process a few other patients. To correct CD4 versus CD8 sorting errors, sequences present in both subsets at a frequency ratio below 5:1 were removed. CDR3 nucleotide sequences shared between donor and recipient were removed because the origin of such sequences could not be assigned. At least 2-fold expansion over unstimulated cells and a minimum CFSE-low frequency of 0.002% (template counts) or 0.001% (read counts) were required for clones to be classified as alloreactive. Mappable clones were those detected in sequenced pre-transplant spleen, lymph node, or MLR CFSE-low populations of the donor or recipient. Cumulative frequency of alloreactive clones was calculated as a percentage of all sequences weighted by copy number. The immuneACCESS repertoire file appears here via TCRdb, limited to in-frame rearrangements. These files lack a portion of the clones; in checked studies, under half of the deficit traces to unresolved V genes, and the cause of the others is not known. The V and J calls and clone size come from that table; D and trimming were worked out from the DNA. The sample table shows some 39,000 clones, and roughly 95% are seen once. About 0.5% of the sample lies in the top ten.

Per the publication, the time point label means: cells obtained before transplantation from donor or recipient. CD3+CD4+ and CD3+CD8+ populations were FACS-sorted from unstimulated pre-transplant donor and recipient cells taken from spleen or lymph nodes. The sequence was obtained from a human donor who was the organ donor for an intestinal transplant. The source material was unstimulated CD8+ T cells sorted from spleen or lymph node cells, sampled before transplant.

The DNA reads as follows: TGTGCCACCCGCACGGTTGGCTACGAGCAGTACTTC. Its translation is CATRTVGYEQYF. Here the chain combines TRBV2 and TRBJ2-7, with the D gene uncertain. CDR1 and CDR2 were assigned from the germline V gene as SNHLY and FYNNEI. Between the V and J ends, shortened by 10 bases and 3 bases respectively, the junction contains 13 bases. The CDR3 runs 12 amino acids, cysteine and phenylalanine included. Kept here is only the CDR3 DNA, which spans 36 bases and is read in frame from base 1.